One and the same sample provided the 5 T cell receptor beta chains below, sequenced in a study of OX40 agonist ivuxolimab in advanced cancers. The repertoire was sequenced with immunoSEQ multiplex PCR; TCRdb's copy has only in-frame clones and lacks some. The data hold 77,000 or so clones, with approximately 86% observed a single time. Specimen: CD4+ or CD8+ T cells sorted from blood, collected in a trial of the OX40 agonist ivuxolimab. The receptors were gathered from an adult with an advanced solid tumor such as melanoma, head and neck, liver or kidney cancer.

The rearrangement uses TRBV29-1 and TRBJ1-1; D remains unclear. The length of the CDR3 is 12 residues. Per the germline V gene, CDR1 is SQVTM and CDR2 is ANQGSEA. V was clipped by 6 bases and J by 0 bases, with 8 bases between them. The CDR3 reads CSVRHLNTEAFF. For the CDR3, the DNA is TGCAGCGTCCGACACTTGAACACTGAAGCTTTCTTT.

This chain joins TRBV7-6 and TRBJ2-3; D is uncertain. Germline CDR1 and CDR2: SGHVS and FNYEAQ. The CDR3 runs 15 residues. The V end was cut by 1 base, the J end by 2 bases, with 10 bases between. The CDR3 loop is CASSLDGLNTDTQYF. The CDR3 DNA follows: TGTGCCAGCAGCTTAGATGGGTTGAACACAGATACGCAGTATTTT.

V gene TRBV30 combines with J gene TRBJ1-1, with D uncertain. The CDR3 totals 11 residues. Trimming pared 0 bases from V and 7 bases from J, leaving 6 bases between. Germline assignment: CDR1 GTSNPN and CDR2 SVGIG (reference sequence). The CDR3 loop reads CAWSVRVEAFF. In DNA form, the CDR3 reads TGTGCCTGGAGTGTAAGAGTTGAAGCTTTCTTT.

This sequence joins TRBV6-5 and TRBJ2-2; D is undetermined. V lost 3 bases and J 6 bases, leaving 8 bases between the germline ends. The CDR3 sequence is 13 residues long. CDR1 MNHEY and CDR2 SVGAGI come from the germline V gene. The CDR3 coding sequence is TGTGCCAGCAGTTATAGCAGTTCCGGGGAGCTGTTTTTT. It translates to CASSYSSSGELFF.

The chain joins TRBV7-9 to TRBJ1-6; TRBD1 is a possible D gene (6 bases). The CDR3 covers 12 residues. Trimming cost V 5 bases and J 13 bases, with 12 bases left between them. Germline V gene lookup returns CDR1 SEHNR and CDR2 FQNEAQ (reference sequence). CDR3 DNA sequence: TGTGCCAGCAGCCATGAGGGGGGGCCCCTCCACTTT. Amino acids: CASSHEGGPLHF.